This T cell receptor (beta chain) came from a study of cytomegalovirus exposure and HLA in healthy donors (TCRdb year 2017). About the investigation overall: In an earlier analysis of about 560 of the donors, less than 350 Gb of sequence data and 117 million unique TCR beta sequences from 180 million or so T cells were reported. In the later analysis, no new phenotypic data were used to find candidate immune exposures; instead, reliance was placed on TCR beta sequences and their occurrence across donors. On average, 235,054 unique TCR beta nucleotide sequences were sequenced per donor among more than 350 genotyped donors of the cohort, with 15% to 20% of those sequences being non-productive. To predict cytomegalovirus infection status, the study brought together high-throughput TCR immunosequencing, statistical association of individual TCRs with disease status, and machine learning. The number of typed donors differed by locus: about 620-630 for A, B, C, DRB1 and DQB1; 522 for DQA1; fewer than 610 for DPA1; and roughly 470 for DPB1. The study used immunosequencing to profile the T cell repertoires of several hundred subjects and linked those repertoires to cytomegalovirus serostatus. Besides the first cohort of hundreds of subjects, a separate validation cohort made up of 120 different subjects was used. Five DR-DQ haplotypes were handled as single units for association and clustering because linkage in the cohort was strong. Donor age, sex, ethnicity and CMV serostatus were compiled alongside the repertoire data. To study patterns of TCR occurrence, a later analysis re-analyzed previously published TCR beta repertoires from hundreds of donors and added high-resolution HLA genotyping. To decide whether each TCR beta V gene segment behaved as functional or pseudogenic, an earlier analysis of some 600 of the donors relied on high-throughput TCR beta sequencing. An early release covering about 600 HLA-typed donors comprised about 300 gigabases of sequencing data and around 85 million unique TCR sequences. The genetic ancestry cluster associated with self-reported Caucasian donors included approximately 85% of the approximately 410 genotyped donors. HLA typing included class I and class II loci at four-digit resolution. The aim of the study was to test whether cataloging public T cell receptors could identify signatures of past pathogen exposure. A later genetic analysis took genome-wide SNP genotypes for about 65% of the 666 donors and used that subset as a discovery cohort. All discovery cohort repertoires had been generated on a single sequencing platform. Here is what the overall study found, with its caveats: According to a later analysis, most CMV-associated TCR beta chains appeared to be HLA-restricted, and the HLA associations seemed to be driven largely by CMV exposure. At a false discovery rate of 0.05, a later analysis linked roughly 17,000 TCR beta sequences to specific HLA alleles. Several of the top co-occurrence clusters appeared to be linked to parvovirus B19, influenza, CMV and Epstein-Barr virus, according to a later analysis. Because HLA typing was unavailable for some donors at each locus, only the typed subset was used in association tests. About 17 rarely observed V segments, including chromosome 9 orphons, were excluded from the earlier analysis of approximately 500 of the donors because counts were too low. This cohort had only TCR beta chains sequenced, and the lack of alpha or paired-chain data limited which features could be detected. Linkage disequilibrium might explain the correlated functional status among segregating V segments, but an unknown experimental factor could not be excluded. In the study, 150 to 200 TCR beta chains were listed as associated with cytomegalovirus. A later analysis found that HLA-associated TCR beta chains were more clonally expanded and had lower generation probabilities than equally common non-associated chains. In a later analysis, the rate of TCR association differed among HLA loci, with DRB1 alleles having the most associated TCRs and HLA-C alleles having the fewest. A further reported finding was that TCR beta sequences accurately predicted the HLA-A and HLA-B alleles for most subjects in the first cohort. In a later genetic analysis, fewer N-insertions in productive TCRs were reported among donors in an Asian-associated ancestry cluster than the roughly 700-donor mean. Broadly in line with IMGT annotations, most TCR beta V segments showed up in productive rearrangements about 87% or about 30% of the time in an earlier analysis of approximately 600 of the donors. A later genetic analysis associated a missense DCLRE1C variant with V-gene and J-gene trimming of TCR beta chains, and an independent cohort replicated the association. When HLA alleles, especially DR and DQ, strongly co-occurred, attributing TCR associations to individual alleles was difficult. It was suggested by the authors that the approach could potentially be generalized to other disease states and immunological phenotypes. The classifier was reported to diagnose cytomegalovirus status with high specificity and sensitivity in both the original and validation cohorts. In vitro tests confirmed that a few of the cytomegalovirus-associated TCR beta chains recognize cytomegalovirus antigens. Sequencing depth was assumed to be roughly uniform across donors in the presence/absence analyses, though that assumption may not hold. Immune exposure information for the cohort was limited to CMV serostatus. Some IMGT-functional V segments, including TRBV6-2 and TRBV6-3, could not be distinguished by the 87-base-pair reads and were therefore excluded. A cluster of highly shared sequence variants was judged likely to be a technical artifact of the sequencing pipeline. While some public TCRs were present in many individuals, most TCR sequences turned up only very rarely across donors.

Notes on this clone: It lacks a known antigen.

Library creation used the immunoSEQ multiplex PCR assay. For the multiplex PCR, a mixture combining 60 forward primers for TCR Vbeta segments and 13 reverse primers for TCR Jbeta segments was used. The CDR3 region of rearranged TCR beta genes was amplified from genomic DNA by a multiplex PCR assay. The Illumina HiSeq System was used to sequence the amplified TCR beta libraries as 87-base-pair reads. Turning to the authors' computational methods: A later analysis tallied 75 million to 95 million unique TCR beta chains across the 666 repertoires, and about 10 million of those chains were shared by two or more donors. A nearest-neighbor algorithm error-corrected the raw reads and collapsed the reads into unique sequences, merging closely related sequences to remove PCR and sequencing errors. To assign V, D and J gene segments, CDR3 sequences were aligned to IMGT reference sequences. Each retained sequence needed at least a six-nucleotide match to both a V gene segment and a J gene segment. A rearrangement counted as productive if the CDR3 had no stop codons and remained in frame with V and J, and every other rearrangement counted as non-productive. CDR3 was defined by IMGT convention, running from the second conserved V-encoded cysteine to the conserved J-encoded phenylalanine. The earlier analysis of about 640 of the donors excluded any sequence lacking an unambiguous match to a single V gene segment. In an earlier analysis of approximately 590 of the donors, V segments were called functional above 56.7% productive rearrangements and were called segregating when the between-donor standard deviation exceeded 5%. A statistical classification framework was built for diagnosing cytomegalovirus status from the catalog of TCR beta chain sequences. In a later analysis, TCR nucleotide sequences were compared against IMGT/GENE-DB human TR gene sequences so that V and J genes could be assigned. The TCRdist pipeline was used in a later analysis to assign CDR3 sequences and most-parsimonious VDJ recombination scenarios. In a later analysis, each TCR beta chain was defined by its CDR3 amino acid sequence together with its V-gene family, and reads without a unique V-gene family were excluded. A later analysis removed several hundred highly shared, low-generation-probability nucleotide sequences to deal with suspected cross-contamination and a sequencing artifact. In a later analysis, a clonal expansion index for each public chain was calculated from normalized within-repertoire ranks of inferred template counts. A later analysis computed generation probabilities with a VDJ recombination model fitted to out-of-frame rearrangements, and checked the results against IGoR. In a later analysis, TCR-TCR, TCR-HLA and TCR-CMV co-occurrence was scored with hypergeometric tests, and a repertoire-size bias correction was applied to TCR pairs. To estimate false discovery rates, a later analysis permuted the HLA or CMV assignments 20 times. In a later analysis, co-occurring TCRs were grouped using DBSCAN, with TCRdist sequence similarity added in when clustering inside HLA-allele-positive subsets. For co-occurrence clustering, repertoires with fewer than 30,000 or more than 120,000 public chains were excluded, along with 4 to 6 repertoires with anomalous nucleotide sharing. As stored in TCRdb, this immuneACCESS dataset retains in-frame rearrangements with V and J assigned. A fraction of the clones does not appear; measured against another copy, unresolved V genes explain less than half of the discrepancy, and the remainder lacks a known reason. V, J and clone size derive from that table, while D and trimming were established from the DNA sequence. The table for this sample lists around 100,000 clones. The top ten hold roughly 3.4% of the sample.

Reading the germline V gene gives CDR1 SGHVS and CDR2 FNYEAQ. Trimming at the junction amounts to 4 bases on V and 1 base on J, and the germline ends lie 10 bases apart. The CDR3 measures 14 amino acids from cysteine to phenylalanine. The only DNA kept is the CDR3, 42 bases in frame from the first base. The cohort consisted of 600 or so healthy bone marrow donors. Cohort members were all nominally healthy when sampled, although unrecorded immune exposures were likely present. The donor was CMV seronegative and was included in the group of 352 seronegative cohort members. Every donor gave a peripheral blood sample, and the peripheral blood mononuclear cells from that sample were used for TCR beta sequencing. The Qiagen DNeasy Blood Extraction Kit was used to extract genomic DNA from the blood cell samples.

This clonotype originated in a woman aged 25 to 39 in good health and CMV-seronegative. Source material: PBMCs. Here the chain combines TRBV7-6 and TRBJ2-5; tentative D gene TRBD2, with 6 bases matching. CDR3 sequence: CASSWGLLQETQYF. The DNA reads as follows: TGTGCCAGCAGCTGGGGACTTCTCCAAGAGACCCAGTACTTC.